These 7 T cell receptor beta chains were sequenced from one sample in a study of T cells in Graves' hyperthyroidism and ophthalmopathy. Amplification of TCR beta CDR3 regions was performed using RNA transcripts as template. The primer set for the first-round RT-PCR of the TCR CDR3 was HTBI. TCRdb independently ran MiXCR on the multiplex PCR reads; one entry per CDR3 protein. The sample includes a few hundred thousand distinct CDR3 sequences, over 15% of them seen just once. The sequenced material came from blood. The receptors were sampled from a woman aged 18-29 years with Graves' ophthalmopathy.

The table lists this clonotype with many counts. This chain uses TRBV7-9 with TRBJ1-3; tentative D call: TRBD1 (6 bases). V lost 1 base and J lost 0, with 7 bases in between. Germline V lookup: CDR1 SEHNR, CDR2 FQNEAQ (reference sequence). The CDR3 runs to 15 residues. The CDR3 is CASSLDRASGNTIYF. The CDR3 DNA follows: TGTGCCAGCAGCTTAGACAGGGCCTCTGGAAACACCATATATTTT.

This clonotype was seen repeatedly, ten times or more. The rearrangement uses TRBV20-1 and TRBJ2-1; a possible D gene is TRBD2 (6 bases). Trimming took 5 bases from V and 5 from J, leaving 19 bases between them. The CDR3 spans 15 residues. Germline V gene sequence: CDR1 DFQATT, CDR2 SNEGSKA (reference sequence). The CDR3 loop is CSAPPGLPVHNEQFF. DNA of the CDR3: TGCAGTGCTCCACCGGGACTCCCTGTCCACAATGAGCAGTTCTTC.

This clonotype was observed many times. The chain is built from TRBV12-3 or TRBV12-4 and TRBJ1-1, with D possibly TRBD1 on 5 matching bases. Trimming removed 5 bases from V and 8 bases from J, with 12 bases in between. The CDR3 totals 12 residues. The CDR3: CASSRMGQEAFF. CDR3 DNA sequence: TGTGCCAGCAGTCGAATGGGGCAGGAAGCTTTCTTT.

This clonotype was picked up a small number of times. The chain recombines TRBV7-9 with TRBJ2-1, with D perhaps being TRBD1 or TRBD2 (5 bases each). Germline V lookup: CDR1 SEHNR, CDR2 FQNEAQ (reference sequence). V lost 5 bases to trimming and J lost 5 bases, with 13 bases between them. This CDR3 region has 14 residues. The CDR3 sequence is CASSQGVGDNEQFF. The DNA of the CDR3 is TGTGCCAGCAGCCAAGGGGTCGGGGACAATGAGCAGTTCTTC.

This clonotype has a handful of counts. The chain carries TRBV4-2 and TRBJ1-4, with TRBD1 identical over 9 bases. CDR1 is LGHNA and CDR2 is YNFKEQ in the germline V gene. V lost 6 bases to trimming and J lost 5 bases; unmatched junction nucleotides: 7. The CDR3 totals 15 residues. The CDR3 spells CASSSRTGANEKLFF. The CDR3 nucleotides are TGTGCCAGCAGTTCGAGGACAGGGGCAAATGAAAAACTGTTTTTT.

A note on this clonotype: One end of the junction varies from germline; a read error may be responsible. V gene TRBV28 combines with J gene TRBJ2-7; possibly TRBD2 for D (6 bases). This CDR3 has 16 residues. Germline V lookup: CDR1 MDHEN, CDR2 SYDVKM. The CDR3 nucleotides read TGTGCCAGCAGCTTATATAGCGGTGTATCTCCCTACGAGCAGTACTTC. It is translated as CASSLYSGVSPYEQYF. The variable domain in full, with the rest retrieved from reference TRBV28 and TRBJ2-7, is DVKVTQSSRYLVKRTGEKVFLECVQDMDHENMFWYRQDPGLGLRLIYFSYDVKMKEKGDIPEGYSVSREKKERFSLILESASTNQTSMYLCASSLYSGVSPYEQYFGPGTRLTVT.

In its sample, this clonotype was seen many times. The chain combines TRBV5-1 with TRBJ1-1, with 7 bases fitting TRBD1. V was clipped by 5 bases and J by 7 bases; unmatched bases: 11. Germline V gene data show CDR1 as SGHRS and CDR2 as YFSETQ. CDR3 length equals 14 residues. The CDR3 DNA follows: TGCGCCAGCAGAACAAGACAGGGTCTTGATGAAGCTTTCTTT. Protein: CASRTRQGLDEAFF.